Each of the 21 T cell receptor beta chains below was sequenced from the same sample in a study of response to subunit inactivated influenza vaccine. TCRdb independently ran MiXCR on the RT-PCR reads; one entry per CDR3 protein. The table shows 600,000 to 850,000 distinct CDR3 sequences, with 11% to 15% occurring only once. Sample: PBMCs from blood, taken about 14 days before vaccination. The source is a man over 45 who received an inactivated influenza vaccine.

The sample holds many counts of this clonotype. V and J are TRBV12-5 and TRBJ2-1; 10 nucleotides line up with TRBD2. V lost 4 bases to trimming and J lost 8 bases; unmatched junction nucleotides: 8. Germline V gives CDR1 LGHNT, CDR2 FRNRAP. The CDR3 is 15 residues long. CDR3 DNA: TGTGCTAGTGGTTCACCGGGACTAGCGTCGGATGAGCAGTTCTTC. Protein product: CASGSPGLASDEQFF.

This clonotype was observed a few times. CDR3 region: CASTLRDPTVWDNEQFF. As DNA, the CDR3 is TGCGCCAGTACGCTCCGGGACCCCACCGTTTGGGACAATGAGCAGTTCTTC. The J gene is TRBJ2-1, the V gene TRBV5-1; D possibly matches TRBD1 or TRBD2 (5 bases each). V lost 8 bases and J lost 5, with 26 bases in between. This CDR3 region has 17 residues. Per germline, CDR1 SGHRS and CDR2 YFSETQ.

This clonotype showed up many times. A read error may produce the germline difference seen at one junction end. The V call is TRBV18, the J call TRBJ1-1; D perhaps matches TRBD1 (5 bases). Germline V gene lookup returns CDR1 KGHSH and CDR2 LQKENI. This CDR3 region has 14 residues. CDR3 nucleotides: TGCGCCAGCTCCCCGGGGGGGGGGAACACTGAAGCTTTCTTT. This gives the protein CASSPGGGNTEAFF.

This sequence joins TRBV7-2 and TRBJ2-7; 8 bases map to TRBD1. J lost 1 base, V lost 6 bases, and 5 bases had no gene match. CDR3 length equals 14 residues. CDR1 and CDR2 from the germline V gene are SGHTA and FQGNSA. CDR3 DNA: TGTGCCAGCAGTCGGGACAGGATATCCTACGAGCAGTACTTC. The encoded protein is CASSRDRISYEQYF.

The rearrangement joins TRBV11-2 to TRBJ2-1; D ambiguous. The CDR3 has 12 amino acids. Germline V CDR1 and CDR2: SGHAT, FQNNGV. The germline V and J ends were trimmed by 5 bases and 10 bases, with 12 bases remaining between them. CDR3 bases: TGTGCCAGCAGCCCCCTTTTACAGGAGCAGTTCTTC. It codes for CASSPLLQEQFF.

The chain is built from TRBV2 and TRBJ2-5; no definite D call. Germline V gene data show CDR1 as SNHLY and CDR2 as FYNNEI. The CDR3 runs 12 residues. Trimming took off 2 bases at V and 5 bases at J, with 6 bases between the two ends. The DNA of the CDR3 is TGTGCCAGCAGTGAACAAGGGGAGACCCAGTACTTC. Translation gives CASSEQGETQYF. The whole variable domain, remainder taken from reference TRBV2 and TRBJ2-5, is EPEVTQTPSHQVTQMGQEVILRCVPISNHLYFYWYRQILGQKVEFLVSFYNNEISEKSEIFDDQFSVERPDGSNFTLKIRSTKLEDSAMYFCASSEQGETQYFGPGTRLLVL.

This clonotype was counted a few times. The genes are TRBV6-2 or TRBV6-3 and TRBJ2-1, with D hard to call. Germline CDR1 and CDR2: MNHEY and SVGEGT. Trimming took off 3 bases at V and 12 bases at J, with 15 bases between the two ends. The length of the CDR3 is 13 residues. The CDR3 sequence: CASSYSGRPVQFF. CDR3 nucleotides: TGTGCCAGCAGTTATTCCGGACGTCCCGTGCAGTTCTTC.

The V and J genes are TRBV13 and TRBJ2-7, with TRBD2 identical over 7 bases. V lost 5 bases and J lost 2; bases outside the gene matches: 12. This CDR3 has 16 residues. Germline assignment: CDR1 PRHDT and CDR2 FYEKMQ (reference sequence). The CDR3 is CASSPSSGGTTYEQYF. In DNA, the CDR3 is TGTGCCAGCAGCCCCAGCTCGGGAGGTACAACCTACGAGCAGTACTTC.

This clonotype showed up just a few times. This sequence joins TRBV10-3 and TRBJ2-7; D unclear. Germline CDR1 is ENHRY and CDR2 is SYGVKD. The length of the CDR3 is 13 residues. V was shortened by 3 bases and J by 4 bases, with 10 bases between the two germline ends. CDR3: CAISDGQPYEQYF. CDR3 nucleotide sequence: TGTGCCATCAGTGACGGGCAGCCTTACGAGCAGTACTTC.

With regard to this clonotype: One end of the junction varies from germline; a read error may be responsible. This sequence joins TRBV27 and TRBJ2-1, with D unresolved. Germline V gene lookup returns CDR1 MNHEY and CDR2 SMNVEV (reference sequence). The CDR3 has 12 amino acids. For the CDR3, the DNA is TGTGCCGGCAGTTGCGGTATCAATGAGCAGTTCTTC. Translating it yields CAGSCGINEQFF.

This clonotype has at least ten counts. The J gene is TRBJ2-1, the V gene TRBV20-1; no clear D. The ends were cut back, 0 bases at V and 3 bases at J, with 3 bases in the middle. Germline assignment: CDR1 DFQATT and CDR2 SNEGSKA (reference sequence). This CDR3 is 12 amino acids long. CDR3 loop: CSAREGYNEQFF. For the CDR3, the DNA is TGCAGTGCTAGAGAAGGCTACAATGAGCAGTTCTTC.

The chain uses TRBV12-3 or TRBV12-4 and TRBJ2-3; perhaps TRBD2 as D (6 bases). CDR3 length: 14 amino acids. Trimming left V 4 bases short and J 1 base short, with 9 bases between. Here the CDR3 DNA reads TGTGCCAGCAGTTCAGCTAGCGGCACAGATACGCAGTATTTT. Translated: CASSSASGTDTQYF.

Here the CDR3 reads CASSPRTGLTQETQYF. CDR3 in DNA: TGTGCCAGCAGCCCCCGGACAGGGTTAACCCAAGAGACCCAGTACTTC. The chain couples TRBV9 to TRBJ2-5; 8 positions match TRBD1. The CDR3 spans 16 residues. J gave up 1 base and V 4 bases, and 9 bases lay outside the gene matches. Germline-derived CDR1 and CDR2 are SGDLS and YYNGEE.

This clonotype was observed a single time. CDR3 amino acids: CASSSTGAGEQYF. CDR3 nucleotides: TGCGCCAGCAGCTCCACAGGGGCCGGTGAGCAGTACTTC. The chain has TRBV5-1 and TRBJ2-7, with TRBD1 matching over 7 bases. V dropped 3 bases and J dropped 7; count of bases not matched to a gene: 7. This CDR3 is built from 13 residues. From germline, CDR1 is SGHRS and CDR2 YFSETQ.

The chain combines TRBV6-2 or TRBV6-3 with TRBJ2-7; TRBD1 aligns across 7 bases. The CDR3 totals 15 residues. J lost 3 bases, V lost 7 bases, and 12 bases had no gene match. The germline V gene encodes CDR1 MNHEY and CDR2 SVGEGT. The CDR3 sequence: CASTRITGAYYEQYF. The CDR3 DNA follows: TGTGCCAGCACGAGGATTACAGGGGCCTACTACGAGCAGTACTTC.

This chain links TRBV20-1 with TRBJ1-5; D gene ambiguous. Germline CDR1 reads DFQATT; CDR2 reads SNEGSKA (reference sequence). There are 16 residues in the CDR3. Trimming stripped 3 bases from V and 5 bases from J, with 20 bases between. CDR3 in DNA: TGCAGTGCTAGGCCCCATTTCGGTCCAGGTGATCAGCCCCAGCATTTT. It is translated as CSARPHFGPGDQPQHF.

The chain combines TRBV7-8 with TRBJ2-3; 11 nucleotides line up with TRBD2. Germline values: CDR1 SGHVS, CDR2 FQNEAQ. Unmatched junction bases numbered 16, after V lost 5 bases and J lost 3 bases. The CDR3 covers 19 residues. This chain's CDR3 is CASSRRYSGRAERTDTQYF. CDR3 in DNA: TGTGCCAGCAGCCGACGTTATAGCGGGAGGGCCGAGAGGACAGATACGCAGTATTTT.

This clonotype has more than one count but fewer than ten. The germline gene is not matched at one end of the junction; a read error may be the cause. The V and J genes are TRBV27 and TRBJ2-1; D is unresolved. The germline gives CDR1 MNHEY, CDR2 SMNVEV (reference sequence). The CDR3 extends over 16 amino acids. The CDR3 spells CASTLGRASTYNEQFF. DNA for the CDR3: TGTGCCAGCACTTTAGGTCGGGCCTCAACCTACAATGAGCAGTTCTTC.

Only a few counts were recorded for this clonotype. The CDR3 here is CASSKGRTPTPNSPLHF. The CDR3 DNA reads TGTGCCAGCAGCAAAGGGAGGACACCAACTCCTAATTCACCCCTCCACTTT. The rearrangement joins TRBV21-1 to TRBJ1-6; the table's D call, TRBD1, has no DNA check behind it. TRBV21-1 is annotated as a pseudogene. The CDR3 length is 17 residues.

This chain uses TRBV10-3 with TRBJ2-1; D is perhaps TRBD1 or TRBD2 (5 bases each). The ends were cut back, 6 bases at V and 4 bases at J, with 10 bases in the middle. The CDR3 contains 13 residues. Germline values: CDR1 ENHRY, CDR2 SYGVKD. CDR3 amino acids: CAISLGEYNEQFF. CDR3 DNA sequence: TGTGCCATCAGCCTGGGGGAATACAATGAGCAGTTCTTC.

CDR3 residues: CASSKSRDRYPGELFF. Written as DNA, the CDR3 is TGCGCCAGCAGCAAAAGCCGGGACAGATACCCCGGGGAGCTGTTTTTT. The V call is TRBV5-1, the J call TRBJ2-2; TRBD1 agrees at 7 bases. With V trimmed by 4 bases and J by 6 bases, 12 bases remained unmatched. The CDR3 has 16 residues. The germline gives CDR1 SGHRS, CDR2 YFSETQ.